This TCR beta chain was captured by sequencing in a study of technical replicates of blood from several donors. This clone was counted between two and nine times. Profiling relied on immunoSEQ multiplex PCR, and the TCRdb table lists in-frame clones only, not all of them. The sample records 60,000 to 75,000 clones, approximately 87% being singletons. The length of the CDR3 is 11 residues. Trimming cost V 5 bases and J 13 bases, with 15 bases left between them. Germline CDR1 reads KGHSH; CDR2 reads LQKENI. The sequenced material came from PBMCs. The receptor was derived from a human donor in good health. Some clones in this sample may be carry-over from other donors' samples. This chain joins TRBV18 and TRBJ2-7, with D possibly TRBD2 on 6 matching bases. The CDR3 sequence: CASSSEEGLYF. The DNA for the CDR3 is TGTGCCAGCTCATCAGAAGAGGGACTCTACTTC. The full variable domain, rest sourced from reference TRBV18 and TRBJ2-7, is NAGVMQNPRHLVRRRGQEARLRCSPMKGHSHVYWYRQLPEEGLKFMVYLQKENIIDESGMPKERFSAEFPKEGPSILRIQQVVRGDSAAYFCASSSEEGLYFGPGTRLTVT.